One and the same sample provided the 8 T cell receptor beta chains below, sequenced in a study of response to subunit inactivated influenza vaccine. TCRdb redid the calling of the RT-PCR reads with MiXCR, one entry per CDR3 protein. In the table there are 800,000 or so distinct CDR3 sequences, over 20% of which are singletons. The sample in question was PBMCs from blood, obtained around 5 days after vaccination. These receptor sequences come from a man between 45 and 60 years old who received an inactivated influenza vaccine.

With regard to this clonotype: A much bigger clone sits one base away, suggesting this may be a read error. The chain recombines TRBV7-2 with TRBJ1-2; TRBD1 matches at 8 bases. CDR1 SGHTA and CDR2 FQGNSA come from the germline V gene. V lost 3 bases and J lost 8; bases outside the gene matches: 5. The CDR3 contains 13 residues. CDR3 in amino acids: CASSLGQDAGYTF. The DNA of the CDR3 is TGTGCCAGCAGCTTGGGACAGGACGCGGGCTACACCTTC.

This clonotype was counted only a few times. The chain employs TRBV5-5 and TRBJ2-3; 7 bases map to TRBD1. The CDR3 has 16 amino acids. Trimming cost V 0 bases and J 4 bases; bases outside gene matches: 8. Germline CDR1 SGHKS, CDR2 YYEKEE (reference sequence). The CDR3 is CASSLAGQGVADTQYF. CDR3 DNA sequence: TGTGCCAGCAGCTTGGCCGGGCAGGGGGTCGCAGATACGCAGTATTTT.

This clonotype appeared many times. This chain links TRBV5-1 with TRBJ2-7; weak D call: TRBD2 (6 bases). V shed 2 bases and J shed 5 bases, with 8 bases lying between them. The germline gives CDR1 SGHRS, CDR2 YFSETQ. CDR3 size: 12 residues. In nucleotides, the CDR3 is TGCGCCAGCAGCTTCGGGGGAGACGAGCAGTACTTC. Protein sequence: CASSFGGDEQYF. Supplemented by reference TRBV5-1 and TRBJ2-7, the full variable domain reads KAGVTQTPRYLIKTRGQQVTLSCSPISGHRSVSWYQQTPGQGLQFLFEYFSETQRNKGNFPGRFSGRQFSNSRSEMNVSTLELGDSALYLCASSFGGDEQYFGPGTRLTVT.

Ten or more counts support this clonotype. J is TRBJ2-1 and V is TRBV5-1, with 13 bases that match TRBD2. Germline values: CDR1 SGHRS, CDR2 YFSETQ. The CDR3 length is 19 residues. With V trimmed by 1 base and J by 2 bases, 9 bases remained unmatched. The CDR3 bases are TGCGCCAGCAGCTTGACCGGGACTAGCGGGAACCTAGCCTACAATGAGCAGTTCTTC. It codes for CASSLTGTSGNLAYNEQFF.

This clonotype turned up a few times. The chain recombines TRBV7-2 with TRBJ2-3; 7 bases match TRBD2. The V gene's germline CDR1 is SGHTA and CDR2 FQGNSA. This CDR3 has 14 amino acids. Losses at the gene ends were 5 bases for V and 4 bases for J; bases not matched to a gene: 6. CDR3 DNA: TGTGCCAGCAGCACCATAGCGGGTGCAGATACGCAGTATTTT. Protein product: CASSTIAGADTQYF.

The chain employs TRBV2 and TRBJ2-1; the D gene is possibly TRBD1 (6 bases). Germline V gene lookup returns CDR1 SNHLY and CDR2 FYNNEI. V was pared by 8 bases and J by 5 bases, with 16 bases between. The CDR3 consists of 14 residues. The CDR3: CASDRQGIHNEQFF. The DNA for the CDR3 is TGTGCCAGCGACCGCCAGGGGATCCACAATGAGCAGTTCTTC.

The chain employs TRBV12-3 or TRBV12-4 and TRBJ1-1; no definite D call. V was trimmed by 6 bases and J by 4 bases, leaving 6 bases between them. This CDR3 is 11 amino acids long. CDR3: CASRISTEAFF. The CDR3 coding sequence is TGTGCCAGCAGGATTAGCACTGAAGCTTTCTTT.

This clonotype was seen only a few times. DNA of the CDR3: TGCAGTGCTAAGACAGGCTGGTATGGCTACACCTTC. Translation gives CSAKTGWYGYTF. The rearrangement uses TRBV20-1 and TRBJ1-2; maybe TRBD1 (6 bases). V dropped 4 bases and J dropped 5 bases, with 11 bases sitting between them. This CDR3 is 12 amino acids long. Germline CDR1 DFQATT, CDR2 SNEGSKA (reference sequence).